The sequence of this T cell receptor beta chain was determined in a study of blood T cell repertoires in COVID-19. Study-level information: The analysed material was cDNA or gDNA that came from T cells, B-cell-depleted T cells, or PBMCs.

V trimming: 2 bases; J trimming: 5 bases; junction bases outside the gene matches: 12. CDR1 WSHSY and CDR2 SAAADI come from the germline V gene. CDR3 size: 16 residues. Source study methods: Estimation of nucleated cell counts was performed using reference gene primer amplification. TCRdb's copy holds only in-frame clones and misses some; the assay was immunoSEQ multiplex PCR. V, J and clone size are those of that table, while D and trimming were read from the DNA. The sample comprises under 50,000 clones, 79% of which are singletons, and around 25% rests with the top ten. The clonotype was recovered from a man aged 65 to 79 with acute or convalescent COVID-19. Input material: peripheral blood. The V call is TRBV10-2, the J call TRBJ2-7, with 7 positions matching TRBD2. The CDR3, as DNA: TGCGCCAGCAGTGAGGATGGGGCGGGGGAAGGACACGAGCAGTACTTC. It specifies CASSEDGAGEGHEQYF.